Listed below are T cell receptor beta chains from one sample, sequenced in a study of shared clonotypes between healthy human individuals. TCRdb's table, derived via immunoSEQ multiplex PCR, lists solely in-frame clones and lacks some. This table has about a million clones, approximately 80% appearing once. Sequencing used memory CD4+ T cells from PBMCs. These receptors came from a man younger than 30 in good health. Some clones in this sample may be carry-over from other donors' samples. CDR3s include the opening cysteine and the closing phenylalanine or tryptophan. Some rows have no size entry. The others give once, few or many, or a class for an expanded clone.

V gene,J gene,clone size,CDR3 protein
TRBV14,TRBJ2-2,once,CASSPIGQTGELFF
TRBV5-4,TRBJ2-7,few,CASSFPGSSYEQYF
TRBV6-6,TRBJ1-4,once,CASGKQGTNEKLFF
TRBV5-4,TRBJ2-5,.,CASSRGTPGETQYF
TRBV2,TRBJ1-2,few,CASYRDRGDGYTF
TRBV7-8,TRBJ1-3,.,CASSLRTQLGGTIYF
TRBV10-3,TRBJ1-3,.,CAISAQGASGNTIYF
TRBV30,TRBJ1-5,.,CAWSVQSRRNQPQHF
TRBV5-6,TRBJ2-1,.,CASSNQDRGWEQFF
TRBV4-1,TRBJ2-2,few,CASSQEEGTGELFF
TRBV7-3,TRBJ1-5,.,CASSAGTGDQPQHF
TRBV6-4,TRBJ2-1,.,CASSLTSGSYNEQFF
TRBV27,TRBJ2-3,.,CASSPRDRGLATQYF
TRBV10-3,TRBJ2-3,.,CAISERDIDTQYF
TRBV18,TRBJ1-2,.,CASSPAVLEYGYTF
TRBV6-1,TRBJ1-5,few,CASSEWSFGRPHNQPQHF
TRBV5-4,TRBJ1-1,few,CASSLNTEAFF
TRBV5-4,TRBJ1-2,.,CASSLVGDSPGYTF
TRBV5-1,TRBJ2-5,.,CASSEDSGRVQETQYF
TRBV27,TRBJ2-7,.,CASSLSGQGVYEQYF
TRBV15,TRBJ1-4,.,CATSREGTGGRKLFF
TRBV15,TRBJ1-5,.,CATSGLNQPQHF
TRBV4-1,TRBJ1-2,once,CASSQAVYGYTF
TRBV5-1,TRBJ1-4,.,CASSLEQGYNEKLFF
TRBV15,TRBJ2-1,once,CATSRNTRDATYNEQFF
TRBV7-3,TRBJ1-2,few,CASSHQGENYTF
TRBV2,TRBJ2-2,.,CASKRTSNTGELFF